This is a list of T cell receptor beta chains from one sample in a study of OX40 agonist ivuxolimab in advanced cancers. Data came from immunoSEQ multiplex PCR; TCRdb stores just in-frame clones and leaves some out. In the table there are 25,000 to 35,000 clones, about 88% of which are singletons. The starting material was CD4+ or CD8+ T cells sorted from blood, obtained in a trial of the OX40 agonist ivuxolimab. The receptors were gathered from an adult with an advanced solid tumor such as melanoma, head and neck, liver or kidney cancer. CDR3s include the opening cysteine and the closing phenylalanine or tryptophan. A D gene is named only where the DNA matches it firmly. Expanded clones are given a class, and other clones once, few, many or no size at all.

v_call: TRBV28
d_call: .
clone_size: .
j_call: TRBJ2-1
cdr3_aa: CASSPLAEQFF
cdr3_nt: TGTGCCAGCAGTCCATTGGCTGAGCAGTTCTTC

v_call: TRBV6-4
d_call: .
clone_size: .
j_call: TRBJ2-2
cdr3_aa: CASSYSYTGELFF
cdr3_nt: TGTGCCAGCAGTTACTCATACACCGGGGAGCTGTTTTTT

v_call: TRBV1
d_call: .
clone_size: .
j_call: TRBJ2-5
cdr3_aa: CTSSQVLVQETQYF
cdr3_nt: TGCACCAGCAGCCAAGTTCTAGTCCAAGAGACCCAGTACTTC

v_call: TRBV9
d_call: .
clone_size: .
j_call: TRBJ1-3
cdr3_aa: CASSLRPTASGNTIYF
cdr3_nt: TGTGCCAGCAGCCTGAGACCAACAGCGTCTGGAAACACCATATATTTT

v_call: TRBV7-9
d_call: .
clone_size: .
j_call: TRBJ1-2
cdr3_aa: CASSLYGDGYTF
cdr3_nt: TGTGCCAGCAGCTTATACGGCGATGGCTACACCTTC

v_call: TRBV5-6
d_call: TRBD2
clone_size: .
j_call: TRBJ2-2
cdr3_aa: CASSAGTSQRELFF
cdr3_nt: TGTGCCAGCAGCGCTGGGACTAGCCAGCGGGAGCTGTTTTTT

v_call: TRBV4-1
d_call: .
clone_size: .
j_call: TRBJ2-7
cdr3_aa: CASSLSNRVDGSYEQYF
cdr3_nt: TGCGCCAGCAGCCTCTCTAATCGGGTGGACGGGTCCTACGAGCAGTACTTC

v_call: TRBV4-1
d_call: TRBD2
clone_size: .
j_call: TRBJ2-3
cdr3_aa: CASSHSIRLAGGSDTQYF
cdr3_nt: TGCGCCAGCAGCCATTCCATACGGCTAGCGGGGGGGTCGGATACGCAGTATTTT

v_call: TRBV7-9
d_call: TRBD1
clone_size: .
j_call: TRBJ2-1
cdr3_aa: CASSSRQGAIENEQFF
cdr3_nt: TGTGCCAGCAGCTCAAGACAGGGGGCGATCGAAAATGAGCAGTTCTTC

v_call: TRBV5-4
d_call: TRBD2
clone_size: .
j_call: TRBJ2-5
cdr3_aa: CASSPRTSGSGETQYF
cdr3_nt: TGTGCCAGCAGCCCCAGGACTAGCGGGAGTGGGGAGACCCAGTACTTC

v_call: TRBV5-6
d_call: .
clone_size: once
j_call: TRBJ2-7
cdr3_aa: CASSSGGYEQYF
cdr3_nt: TGTGCCAGCAGCTCTGGGGGCTACGAGCAGTACTTC

v_call: TRBV5-1
d_call: TRBD1
clone_size: .
j_call: TRBJ1-2
cdr3_aa: CASSMESTGAYGYTF
cdr3_nt: TGCGCCAGCAGTATGGAATCGACAGGGGCCTATGGCTACACCTTC

v_call: TRBV7-7
d_call: .
clone_size: .
j_call: TRBJ2-1
cdr3_aa: CASSFGQRSYNEQFF
cdr3_nt: TGTGCTAGCAGCTTCGGACAGCGTTCCTACAATGAGCAGTTCTTC

v_call: TRBV28
d_call: .
clone_size: .
j_call: TRBJ2-3
cdr3_aa: CASSFSEGDTQYF
cdr3_nt: TGTGCCAGCAGTTTTTCGGAGGGAGATACGCAGTATTTT

v_call: TRBV5-6
d_call: .
clone_size: .
j_call: TRBJ2-7
cdr3_aa: CASTGPSLEQYF
cdr3_nt: TGTGCCTCGACAGGCCCAAGTTTGGAGCAGTACTTC

v_call: TRBV5-4
d_call: TRBD2
clone_size: .
j_call: TRBJ2-1
cdr3_aa: CASSLVLTSGDYNEQFF
cdr3_nt: TGTGCCAGCAGCTTGGTCCTGACTAGCGGGGATTACAATGAGCAGTTCTTC

v_call: TRBV29-1
d_call: .
clone_size: .
j_call: TRBJ2-3
cdr3_aa: CSVEDGMEVGQYF
cdr3_nt: TGCAGCGTTGAAGATGGTATGGAAGTTGGGCAGTATTTT

v_call: TRBV19
d_call: TRBD2
clone_size: once
j_call: TRBJ2-1
cdr3_aa: CASSQREAYNEQFF
cdr3_nt: TGTGCCAGTTCTCAGCGGGAGGCCTACAATGAGCAGTTCTTC

v_call: TRBV7-3
d_call: TRBD2
clone_size: once
j_call: TRBJ2-2
cdr3_aa: CASSISGGNTGELFF
cdr3_nt: TGTGCCAGCAGCATAAGCGGGGGGAACACCGGGGAGCTGTTTTTT

v_call: TRBV19
d_call: .
clone_size: .
j_call: TRBJ2-5
cdr3_aa: CASSPSIVETQYF
cdr3_nt: TGTGCCAGTAGTCCCTCTATTGTCGAGACCCAGTACTTC

v_call: TRBV19
d_call: TRBD1
clone_size: .
j_call: TRBJ2-1
cdr3_aa: CASRDRDEQFF
cdr3_nt: TGTGCCAGCCGGGACAGGGACGAGCAGTTCTTC

v_call: TRBV2
d_call: TRBD1
clone_size: few
j_call: TRBJ1-5
cdr3_aa: CASFGGDRNQPQHF
cdr3_nt: TGTGCCAGCTTTGGGGGGGACAGAAATCAGCCCCAGCATTTT

v_call: TRBV5-1
d_call: TRBD1
clone_size: .
j_call: TRBJ2-2
cdr3_aa: CASSLGDRESGELFF
cdr3_nt: TGCGCCAGCAGCTTGGGGGACAGGGAAAGCGGGGAGCTGTTTTTT

v_call: TRBV2
d_call: TRBD1
clone_size: .
j_call: TRBJ2-1
cdr3_aa: CASSSGTGPLGEQFF
cdr3_nt: TGTGCCAGCAGCTCCGGGACAGGGCCCCTGGGGGAGCAGTTCTTC

v_call: TRBV11-2
d_call: TRBD2
clone_size: .
j_call: TRBJ2-2
cdr3_aa: CASSLDWPSGDANTGELFF
cdr3_nt: TGTGCCAGCAGCTTAGATTGGCCAAGCGGGGATGCGAACACCGGGGAGCTGTTTTTT

v_call: TRBV30
d_call: TRBD1
clone_size: .
j_call: TRBJ2-3
cdr3_aa: CAWSTTGGITDTQYF
cdr3_nt: TGTGCCTGGAGTACGACAGGGGGCATAACAGATACGCAGTATTTT

v_call: TRBV9
d_call: TRBD2
clone_size: once
j_call: TRBJ2-3
cdr3_aa: CASSVSASGYTDTQYF
cdr3_nt: TGTGCCAGCAGCGTATCGGCTAGCGGGTATACAGATACGCAGTATTTT

v_call: TRBV4-1
d_call: .
clone_size: .
j_call: TRBJ2-1
cdr3_aa: CASSPELSSYNEQFF
cdr3_nt: TGCGCCAGCAGCCCGGAGCTGTCCTCCTACAATGAGCAGTTCTTC

v_call: TRBV21-1
d_call: .
clone_size: .
j_call: TRBJ2-1
cdr3_aa: CASSKGSVNACPYNEQFF
cdr3_nt: TGTGCCAGCAGCAAAGGATCCGTCAACGCATGCCCTTACAATGAGCAGTTCTTC

v_call: TRBV6-4
d_call: .
clone_size: .
j_call: TRBJ1-1
cdr3_aa: CASSMTVGTEAFF
cdr3_nt: TGTGCCAGCAGTATGACAGTAGGCACTGAAGCTTTCTTT

v_call: TRBV5-6
d_call: TRBD2
clone_size: .
j_call: TRBJ2-7
cdr3_aa: CASSLALAGGPTEYEQYF
cdr3_nt: TGTGCCAGCAGCTTGGCACTAGCGGGAGGGCCCACCGAGTACGAGCAGTACTTC

v_call: TRBV29-1
d_call: .
clone_size: .
j_call: TRBJ1-5
cdr3_aa: CSVQMDSLQPQHF
cdr3_nt: TGCAGCGTCCAAATGGACTCCCTCCAGCCCCAGCATTTT

v_call: TRBV28
d_call: .
clone_size: .
j_call: TRBJ1-5
cdr3_aa: CASSFAGNQPQHF
cdr3_nt: TGTGCCAGCAGTTTTGCAGGGAATCAGCCCCAGCATTTT

v_call: TRBV6-1
d_call: TRBD1
clone_size: once
j_call: TRBJ1-2
cdr3_aa: CATESGGQGGGYTF
cdr3_nt: TGTGCCACTGAGTCGGGGGGACAGGGGGGTGGCTACACCTTC

v_call: TRBV4-2
d_call: .
clone_size: few
j_call: TRBJ1-5
cdr3_aa: CASSQVRDPGHQPQHF
cdr3_nt: TGTGCCAGCAGCCAAGTCCGAGACCCAGGGCATCAGCCCCAGCATTTT

v_call: TRBV18
d_call: .
clone_size: .
j_call: TRBJ2-5
cdr3_aa: CASSPGSASAKEPQETQYF
cdr3_nt: TGTGCCAGCTCACCAGGTAGCGCTAGCGCCAAGGAACCACAAGAGACCCAGTACTTC

v_call: TRBV19
d_call: .
clone_size: once
j_call: TRBJ1-1
cdr3_aa: CASRNPTVTEAFF
cdr3_nt: TGTGCCAGTCGGAACCCGACAGTCACTGAAGCTTTCTTT

v_call: TRBV6-4
d_call: .
clone_size: .
j_call: TRBJ2-2
cdr3_aa: CASSDSKDTGELFF
cdr3_nt: TGTGCCAGCAGTGACTCGAAGGACACCGGGGAGCTGTTTTTT

v_call: TRBV4-2
d_call: TRBD1
clone_size: .
j_call: TRBJ1-3
cdr3_aa: CASSQRGGTGSGNTIYF
cdr3_nt: TGTGCCAGCAGCCAGAGGGGCGGGACAGGGTCAGGAAACACCATATATTTT

v_call: TRBV25-1
d_call: .
clone_size: .
j_call: TRBJ1-1
cdr3_aa: CASSEISEAFF
cdr3_nt: TGTGCCAGCAGTGAAATAAGTGAAGCTTTCTTT

v_call: TRBV6-6
d_call: .
clone_size: .
j_call: TRBJ1-2
cdr3_aa: CASSYADGYTF
cdr3_nt: TGTGCCAGCAGTTATGCAGATGGCTACACCTTC

v_call: TRBV7-8
d_call: .
clone_size: .
j_call: TRBJ1-1
cdr3_aa: CASSLVSGPNTEAFF
cdr3_nt: TGTGCCAGCAGCTTAGTTTCGGGCCCAAACACTGAAGCTTTCTTT

v_call: TRBV30
d_call: .
clone_size: few
j_call: TRBJ1-4
cdr3_aa: CAWNLAQGEKLFF
cdr3_nt: TGTGCCTGGAACTTGGCGCAAGGCGAAAAACTGTTTTTT

v_call: TRBV15
d_call: TRBD1
clone_size: .
j_call: TRBJ2-7
cdr3_aa: CATSRLPRGRREQYF
cdr3_nt: TGTGCCACCAGCAGGTTACCCAGGGGGCGTAGGGAGCAGTACTTC

v_call: TRBV5-5
d_call: .
clone_size: .
j_call: TRBJ1-1
cdr3_aa: CASSVGYRGVGGNTEAFF
cdr3_nt: TGTGCCAGCAGCGTCGGATACCGAGGGGTTGGCGGGAACACTGAAGCTTTCTTT

v_call: TRBV4-3
d_call: .
clone_size: medium-sized
j_call: TRBJ1-1
cdr3_aa: CASSQGLHSNTEAFF
cdr3_nt: TGCGCCAGCAGCCAAGGTCTTCACAGCAACACTGAAGCTTTCTTT

v_call: TRBV7-2
d_call: .
clone_size: .
j_call: TRBJ1-5
cdr3_aa: CASSVLGEANQPQHF
cdr3_nt: TGTGCCAGCAGCGTCCTTGGGGAGGCAAATCAGCCCCAGCATTTT

v_call: TRBV28
d_call: .
clone_size: .
j_call: TRBJ1-4
cdr3_aa: CASSPRTELDEKLFF
cdr3_nt: TGTGCCAGCAGTCCCCGGACTGAATTGGATGAAAAACTGTTTTTT

v_call: TRBV4-1
d_call: .
clone_size: once
j_call: TRBJ2-3
cdr3_aa: CASSQEGSTDTQYF
cdr3_nt: TGCGCCAGCAGCCAAGAGGGTAGCACAGATACGCAGTATTTT

v_call: TRBV4-1
d_call: .
clone_size: .
j_call: TRBJ1-4
cdr3_aa: CASSQAPLRTTNEKLFF
cdr3_nt: TGCGCCAGCAGCCAAGCCCCCCTCAGGACAACTAATGAAAAACTGTTTTTT

v_call: TRBV9
d_call: .
clone_size: .
j_call: TRBJ2-2
cdr3_aa: CASSGGHANTGELFF
cdr3_nt: TGTGCCAGCAGCGGGGGACACGCGAACACCGGGGAGCTGTTTTTT

v_call: TRBV5-1
d_call: TRBD1
clone_size: .
j_call: TRBJ2-7
cdr3_aa: CASSLGTTGQGEQYF
cdr3_nt: TGCGCCAGCAGCTTGGGTACTACAGGACAGGGGGAGCAGTACTTC

v_call: TRBV27
d_call: .
clone_size: few
j_call: TRBJ2-2
cdr3_aa: CASSLLETGELFF
cdr3_nt: TGTGCCAGCAGTTTATTGGAAACCGGGGAGCTGTTTTTT

v_call: TRBV19
d_call: .
clone_size: .
j_call: TRBJ1-6
cdr3_aa: CASRRRGRNSPLHF
cdr3_nt: TGTGCCAGTAGGCGGCGGGGGCGGAATTCACCCCTCCACTTT